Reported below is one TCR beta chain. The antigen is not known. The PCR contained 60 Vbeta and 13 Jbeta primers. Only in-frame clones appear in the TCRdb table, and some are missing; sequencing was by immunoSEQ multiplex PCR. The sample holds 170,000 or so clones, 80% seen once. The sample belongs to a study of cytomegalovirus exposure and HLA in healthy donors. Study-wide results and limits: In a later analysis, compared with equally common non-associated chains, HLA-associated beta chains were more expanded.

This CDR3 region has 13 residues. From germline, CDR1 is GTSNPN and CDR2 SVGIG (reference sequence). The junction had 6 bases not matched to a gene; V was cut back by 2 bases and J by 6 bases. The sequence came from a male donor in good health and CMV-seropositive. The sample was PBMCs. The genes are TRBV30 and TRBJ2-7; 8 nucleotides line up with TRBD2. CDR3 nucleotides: TGTGCCTGGAGTCCTCATAGCGGGACCGAGCAGTACTTC. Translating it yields CAWSPHSGTEQYF.